This is a list of T cell receptor beta chains from one sample in a study of shared clonotypes between healthy human individuals. Generated by immunoSEQ multiplex PCR, the TCRdb table keeps only in-frame clones and is missing some. The data hold more than 80,000 clones, with less than 80% observed a single time. Sample: memory CD8+ T cells sorted from blood. These receptors were collected from a man aged 30 to 45 in good health. The CDR3 runs from the conserved cysteine through the conserved F or W. A D gene is named only where the DNA matches it firmly. For some rows the clone size is stated as once, few or many, or as a class when expanded; others skip it.

v_gene,j_gene,abundance,d_gene,CDR3aa,CDR3nt
TRBV7-2,TRBJ2-1,NA,TRBD2,CASSLILAGDEQFF,TGTGCCAGCAGCTTAATCCTAGCGGGAGATGAGCAGTTCTTC
TRBV9,TRBJ2-5,NA,NA,CASSASTQETQYF,TGTGCCAGCAGCGCATCGACCCAAGAGACCCAGTACTTC
TRBV28,TRBJ1-2,NA,NA,CATQKGALSNYGYTF,TGTGCCACTCAAAAGGGAGCACTTTCTAACTATGGCTACACCTTC
TRBV9,TRBJ2-1,NA,TRBD2,CASSPALAAGGHHEQFF,TGTGCCAGCAGCCCCGCTCTCGCAGCGGGAGGGCATCATGAGCAGTTCTTC
TRBV27,TRBJ2-7,NA,TRBD2,CASSLASGSHEQYF,TGTGCCAGCAGTTTGGCTAGCGGGAGCCACGAGCAGTACTTC
TRBV19,TRBJ2-1,many,NA,CASSTLSGNEQFF,TGTGCCAGTAGTACCCTCAGCGGCAATGAGCAGTTCTTC
TRBV4-3,TRBJ2-3,NA,NA,CASSHNRSPADTQYF,TGCGCCAGCAGCCACAACAGGTCTCCCGCGGATACGCAGTATTTT
TRBV19,TRBJ2-2,NA,NA,CASSILGDTGELFF,TGTGCCAGTAGTATACTCGGGGACACCGGGGAGCTGTTTTTT
TRBV7-6,TRBJ2-1,NA,TRBD2,CASSFSGSGYNEQFF,TGTGCCAGCAGCTTTAGCGGGAGTGGATACAATGAGCAGTTCTTC
TRBV6-5,TRBJ2-7,many,TRBD2,CASSYSSGSYEQYF,TGTGCCAGCAGTTACTCTAGCGGGAGTTACGAGCAGTACTTC
TRBV6-6,TRBJ2-7,NA,NA,CASSNRVSEQYF,TGTGCCAGCAGTAACAGGGTCTCCGAGCAGTACTTC
TRBV28,TRBJ2-1,NA,NA,CASSSPRIGDEQFF,TGTGCCAGCAGTTCCCCCCGGATTGGCGATGAGCAGTTCTTC
TRBV5-1,TRBJ2-6,NA,TRBD2,CASSLMASGAGAANVLTF,TGCGCCAGCAGCTTGATGGCTAGCGGGGCTGGTGCGGCCAACGTCCTGACTTTC
TRBV2,TRBJ1-1,NA,NA,CAIFVGVGAFF,TGTGCCATTTTCGTGGGAGTCGGAGCTTTCTTT
TRBV28,TRBJ2-1,NA,NA,CASSSGVGGSYNEQFF,TGTGCCAGCAGCTCGGGAGTAGGGGGCTCCTACAATGAGCAGTTCTTC
TRBV30,TRBJ2-7,many,NA,CAWSGPSYEQYF,TGTGCCTGGAGTGGCCCCAGCTACGAGCAGTACTTC